This T cell receptor (beta chain) is drawn from a study of human T cells and chemical hapten exposure. This clonotype has a count of ten or more. TCRdb redid the calling of the RACE reads with MiXCR, one entry per CDR3 protein. The sample has just over 350,000 distinct CDR3 sequences; about 6% are singletons. V lost 2 bases and J 0 bases, leaving 8 bases between the germline ends. This CDR3 has 14 residues. CDR1 and CDR2 (germline): SGHRS, YFSETQ. Time point described: patch test 2, 6 weeks after DPC sensitization. Noted treatment: therapeutic diphenylcyclopropenone sensitization with weekly scalp DPC.

This sequence was found in a woman between 18 and 29 years old with alopecia areata. Some clones in this sample may be carry-over from other donors' samples. The genes are TRBV5-1 and TRBJ2-5; D is perhaps TRBD2 (5 bases). The input for sequencing was whole blood, taken in connection with sensitization to the hapten diphenylcyclopropenone (DPC). The CDR3 DNA is TGCGCCAGCAGCTTTGAAGCGGACCAAGAGACCCAGTACTTC. It codes for CASSFEADQETQYF. Variable domain in full (rest from reference TRBV5-1 and TRBJ2-5): KAGVTQTPRYLIKTRGQQVTLSCSPISGHRSVSWYQQTPGQGLQFLFEYFSETQRNKGNFPGRFSGRQFSNSRSEMNVSTLELGDSALYLCASSFEADQETQYFGPGTRLLVL.